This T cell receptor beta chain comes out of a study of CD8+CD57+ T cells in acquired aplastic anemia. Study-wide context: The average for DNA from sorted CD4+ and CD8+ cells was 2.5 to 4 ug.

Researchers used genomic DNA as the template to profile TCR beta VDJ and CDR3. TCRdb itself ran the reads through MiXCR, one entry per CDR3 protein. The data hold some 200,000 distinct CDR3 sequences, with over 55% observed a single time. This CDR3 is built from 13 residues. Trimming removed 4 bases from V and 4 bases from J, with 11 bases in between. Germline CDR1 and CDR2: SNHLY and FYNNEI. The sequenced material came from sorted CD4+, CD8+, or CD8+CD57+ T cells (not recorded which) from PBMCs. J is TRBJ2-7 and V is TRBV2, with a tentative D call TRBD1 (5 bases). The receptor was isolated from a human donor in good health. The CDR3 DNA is TGTGCCAGCAGTGCACAGGTGGGGTACGAGCAGTACTTC. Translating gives CASSAQVGYEQYF.